This passage covers 13 T cell receptor beta chains from one sample sequenced in a study of cytomegalovirus exposure and HLA in healthy donors. The repertoire was sequenced with immunoSEQ multiplex PCR; TCRdb's copy has only in-frame clones and lacks some. The sample holds 50,000 to 65,000 clones, around 95% seen once. Sample: PBMCs. The source is a woman younger than 35 in good health and CMV-seropositive.

The chain recombines TRBV7-2 with TRBJ2-5, with 8 bases matching TRBD2. CDR3 length equals 14 residues. Germline loops: CDR1 SGHTA, CDR2 FQGNSA. The junction had 5 bases not matched to a gene; V was cut back by 3 bases and J by 5 bases. CDR3 DNA: TGTGCCAGCAGCTTCAGCGGGGGTGGGGAGACCCAGTACTTC. This gives the protein CASSFSGGGETQYF.

V and J are TRBV7-3 and TRBJ2-2; 13 bases fit TRBD2. The CDR3 has 15 residues. V shed 5 bases and J 6 bases; nucleotides not matched to a gene: 3. Germline lookup yields CDR1 SGHTA and CDR2 FQGTGA. CDR3 bases: TGTGCCAGCAGCGAAGGACTAGCGGGAGCCGGGGAGCTGTTTTTT. This encodes CASSEGLAGAGELFF.

The chain has TRBV5-1 and TRBJ2-2, with 8 bases lining up with TRBD2. The CDR3 extends over 17 amino acids. Germline values: CDR1 SGHRS, CDR2 YFSETQ. J gave up 6 bases and V 2 bases, and 12 bases lay outside the gene matches. The CDR3 spells CASSLSAGALGAGELFF. The CDR3 region has the DNA TGCGCCAGCAGCTTATCAGCGGGAGCTCTGGGAGCCGGGGAGCTGTTTTTT.

The V gene is TRBV7-9, the J gene TRBJ1-2, with D perhaps matching TRBD1 (5 bases). This CDR3 is built from 14 residues. Deletions cut 5 bases from V and 4 bases from J, with 14 bases between. The germline CDR1 and CDR2 sequences are SEHNR and FQNEAQ (reference sequence). CDR3 nucleotides: TGTGCCAGCAGCCCGCCGGGGGATTTCTATGGCTACACCTTC. As protein: CASSPPGDFYGYTF. Variable domain in full (rest from reference TRBV7-9 and TRBJ1-2): DTGVSQNPRHKITKRGQNVTFRCDPISEHNRLYWYRQTLGQGPEFLTYFQNEAQLEKSRLLSDRFSAERPKGSFSTLEIQRTEQGDSAMYLCASSPPGDFYGYTFGSGTRLTVV.

This rearrangement joins TRBV13 to TRBJ2-6; 10 bases agree with TRBD1. The CDR3 runs 17 residues. Trimming cost V 5 bases and J 4 bases; bases outside gene matches: 8. Germline V gene sequence: CDR1 PRHDT, CDR2 FYEKMQ (reference sequence). CDR3 DNA: TGTGCCAGCAGCACCCGGACAGGGGGGACCGGGGCCAACGTCCTGACTTTC. Translating it yields CASSTRTGGTGANVLTF.

The chain recombines TRBV10-3 with TRBJ2-1, with 9 bases identical to TRBD2. Germline assignment: CDR1 ENHRY and CDR2 SYGVKD. Trimming at V came to 11 bases and at J to 5 bases, leaving 10 bases not matched to a gene. The CDR3 is 14 amino acids. The CDR3 is CASRRSSGDNEQFF. The CDR3, as DNA: TGTGCCTCACGGCGGTCTAGCGGGGACAATGAGCAGTTCTTC.

The chain uses TRBV11-2 and TRBJ2-7; tentative D call: TRBD2 (5 bases). The germline CDR1 and CDR2 sequences are SGHAT and FQNNGV. V was pared by 5 bases and J by 1 base, with 15 bases between. This CDR3 is 15 amino acids long. The CDR3 nucleotides read TGTGCCAGCAGCCGGGAACTCCCCTTTTCCTACGAGCAGTACTTC. Translation: CASSRELPFSYEQYF.

The chain links TRBV6-1 to TRBJ2-7; possible D gene TRBD1, 5 bases. Between the trimmed V and J ends, which lost 3 bases and 4 bases, there was a span of 16 bases. The CDR3 extends over 15 amino acids. Germline lookup yields CDR1 MNHNS and CDR2 SASEGT. The CDR3 DNA reads TGTGCCAGCAGTGATGTAGCTAGGGGCAGTTACGAGCAGTACTTC. The encoded protein is CASSDVARGSYEQYF.

The genes are TRBV15 and TRBJ2-6; 9 nucleotides match TRBD2. The CDR3 is 17 residues long. Germline V gives CDR1 LNHNV, CDR2 YYDKDF (reference sequence). After removal of 2 bases from V and 2 bases from J, the junction contained 4 bases not matched to a gene. The CDR3 DNA sequence: TGTGCCACCAGCAGACGGGCTAGCGGGGCTGGGGCCAACGTCCTGACTTTC. Residues: CATSRRASGAGANVLTF.

The gene calls are TRBV20-1 and TRBJ2-1, with TRBD2 matching 7 bases. The V and J ends lost 6 bases and 7 bases, in that order; junction bases with no gene match: 3. The CDR3 extends over 11 amino acids. The germline V gene encodes CDR1 DFQATT and CDR2 SNEGSKA (reference sequence). CDR3: CSAQLANEQFF. In DNA form, the CDR3 reads TGCAGTGCACAACTAGCGAATGAGCAGTTCTTC.

This clone turned up a few times. The rearrangement links TRBV9 to TRBJ2-5; weak D call: TRBD2 (6 bases). Deletions cut 0 bases from V and 3 bases from J, with 9 bases between. The CDR3 length is 14 residues. Germline CDR1 SGDLS, CDR2 YYNGEE. DNA of the CDR3: TGTGCCAGCAGCGTAGCGGGAGTTGAAGAGACCCAGTACTTC. Translating it yields CASSVAGVEETQYF.

This chain joins TRBV9 and TRBJ1-1; D ambiguous. The germline V gene has CDR1 SGDLS and CDR2 YYNGEE. V lost 4 bases, J lost 1 base, and 17 bases lay in between. The CDR3 extends over 16 amino acids. The CDR3 sequence: CASSFIPSGGNTEAFF. The DNA of the CDR3 is TGTGCCAGCAGCTTCATCCCAAGTGGAGGGAACACTGAAGCTTTCTTT.

V is TRBV7-9 and J is TRBJ1-1; a weak D match, TRBD1 (6 bases). Trimming left V 10 bases short and J 0 bases short, with 15 bases between. Germline V gives CDR1 SEHNR, CDR2 FQNEAQ (reference sequence). CDR3 length: 14 amino acids. CDR3 DNA sequence: TGTGCCACCCACTCTGAGGGGGTGAACACTGAAGCTTTCTTT. Its protein is CATHSEGVNTEAFF.